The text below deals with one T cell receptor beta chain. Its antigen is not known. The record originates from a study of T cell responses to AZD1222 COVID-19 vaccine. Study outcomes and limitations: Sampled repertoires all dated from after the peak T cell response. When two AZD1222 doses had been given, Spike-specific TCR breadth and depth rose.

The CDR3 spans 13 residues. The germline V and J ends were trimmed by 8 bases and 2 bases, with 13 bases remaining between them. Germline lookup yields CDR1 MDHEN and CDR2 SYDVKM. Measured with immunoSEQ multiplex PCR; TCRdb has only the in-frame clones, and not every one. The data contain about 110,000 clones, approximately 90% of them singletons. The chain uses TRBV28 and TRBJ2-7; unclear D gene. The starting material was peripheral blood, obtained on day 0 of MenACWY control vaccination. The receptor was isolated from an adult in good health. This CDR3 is CASGMSFPYEQYF. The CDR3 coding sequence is TGTGCCAGCGGGATGAGTTTCCCCTACGAGCAGTACTTC. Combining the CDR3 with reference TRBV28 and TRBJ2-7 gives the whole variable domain DVKVTQSSRYLVKRTGEKVFLECVQDMDHENMFWYRQDPGLGLRLIYFSYDVKMKEKGDIPEGYSVSREKKERFSLILESASTNQTSMYLCASGMSFPYEQYFGPGTRLTVT.